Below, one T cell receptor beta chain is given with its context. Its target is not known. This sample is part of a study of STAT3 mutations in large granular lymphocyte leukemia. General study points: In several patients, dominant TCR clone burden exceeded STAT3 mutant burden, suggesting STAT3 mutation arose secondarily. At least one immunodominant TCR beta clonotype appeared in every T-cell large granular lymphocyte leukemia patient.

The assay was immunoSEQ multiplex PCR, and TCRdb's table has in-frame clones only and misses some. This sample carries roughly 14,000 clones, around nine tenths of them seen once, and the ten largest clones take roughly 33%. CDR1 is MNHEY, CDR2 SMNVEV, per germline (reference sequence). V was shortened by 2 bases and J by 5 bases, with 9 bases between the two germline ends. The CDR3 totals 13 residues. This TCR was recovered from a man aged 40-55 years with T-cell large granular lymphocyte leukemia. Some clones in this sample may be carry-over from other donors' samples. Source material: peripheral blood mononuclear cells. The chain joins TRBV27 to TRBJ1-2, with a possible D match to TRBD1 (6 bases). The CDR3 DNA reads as TGTGCCAGCAGTTTAAGGCAGGGGTATGGCTACACCTTC. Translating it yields CASSLRQGYGYTF.